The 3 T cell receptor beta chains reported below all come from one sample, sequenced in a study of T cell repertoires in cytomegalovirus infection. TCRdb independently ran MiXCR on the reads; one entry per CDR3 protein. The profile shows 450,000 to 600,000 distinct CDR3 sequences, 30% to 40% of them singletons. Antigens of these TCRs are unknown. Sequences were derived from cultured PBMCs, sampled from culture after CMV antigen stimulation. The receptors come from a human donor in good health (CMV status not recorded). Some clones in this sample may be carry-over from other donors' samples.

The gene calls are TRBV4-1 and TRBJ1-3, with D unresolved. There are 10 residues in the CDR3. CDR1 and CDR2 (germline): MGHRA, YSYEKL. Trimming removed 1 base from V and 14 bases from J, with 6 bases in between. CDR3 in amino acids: CASSQGTLYF. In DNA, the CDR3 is TGCGCCAGCAGCCAAGGGACCTTATATTTT.

CDR3 nucleotide sequence: TGTGCCAGCAGCCAACAGGTCAACTCCTACGAGCAGTACTTC. Its protein is CASSQQVNSYEQYF. The chain joins TRBV7-2 to TRBJ2-7, with D possibly TRBD1 on 5 matching bases. Germline lookup yields CDR1 SGHTA and CDR2 FQGNSA. The CDR3 is 14 amino acids. V was trimmed by 5 bases and J by 0 bases, leaving 11 bases between them.

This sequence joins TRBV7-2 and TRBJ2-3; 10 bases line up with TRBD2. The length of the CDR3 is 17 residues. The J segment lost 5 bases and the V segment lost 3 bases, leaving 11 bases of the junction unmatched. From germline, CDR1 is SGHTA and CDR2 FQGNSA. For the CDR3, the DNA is TGTGCCAGCAGCTTCGTCAGCGGGAGGGCCGGAGGAGATACGCAGTATTTT. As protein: CASSFVSGRAGGDTQYF.